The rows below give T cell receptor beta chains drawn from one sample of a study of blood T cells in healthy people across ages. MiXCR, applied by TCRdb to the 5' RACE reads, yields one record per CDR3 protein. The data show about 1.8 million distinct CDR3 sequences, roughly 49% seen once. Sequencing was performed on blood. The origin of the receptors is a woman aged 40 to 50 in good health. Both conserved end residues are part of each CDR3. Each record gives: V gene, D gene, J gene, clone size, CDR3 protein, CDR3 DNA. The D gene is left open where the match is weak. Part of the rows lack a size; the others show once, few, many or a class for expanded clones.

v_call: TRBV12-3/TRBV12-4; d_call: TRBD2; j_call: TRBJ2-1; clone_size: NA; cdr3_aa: CASRLTRLAGDSYNEQFF; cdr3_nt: TGTGCCAGCAGGCTCACCCGACTAGCGGGGGACTCCTACAATGAGCAGTTCTTC
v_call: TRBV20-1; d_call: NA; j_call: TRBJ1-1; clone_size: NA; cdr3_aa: CSARDPFEAFF; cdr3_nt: TGCAGTGCTAGAGATCCGTTTGAAGCTTTCTTT
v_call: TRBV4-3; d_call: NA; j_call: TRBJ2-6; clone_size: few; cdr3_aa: CASSPRQSLNSGANVLTF; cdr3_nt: TGCGCCAGCAGCCCCCGACAGAGCCTCAACTCTGGGGCCAACGTCCTGACTTTC
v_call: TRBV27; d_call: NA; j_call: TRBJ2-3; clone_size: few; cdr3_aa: CASSLGLSRMYF; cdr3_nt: TGTGCCAGCAGTTTGGGACTCTCCCGTATGTATTTT
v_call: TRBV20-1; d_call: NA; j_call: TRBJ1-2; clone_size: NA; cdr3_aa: CSAEPSGTNYGYTF; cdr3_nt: TGCAGTGCCGAACCCTCCGGGACAAACTATGGCTACACCTTC
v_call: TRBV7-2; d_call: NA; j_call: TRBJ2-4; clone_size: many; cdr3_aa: CASSLGDIQYF; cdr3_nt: TGTGCCAGCAGCTTAGGGGACATTCAGTACTTC
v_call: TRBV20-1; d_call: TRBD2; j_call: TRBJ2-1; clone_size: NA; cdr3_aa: CSASLAGGSYNEQFF; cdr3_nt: TGCAGTGCTAGCCTGGCGGGGGGCTCCTACAATGAGCAGTTCTTC
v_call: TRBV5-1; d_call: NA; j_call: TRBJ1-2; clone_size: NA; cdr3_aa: CASSAGDPNYGYTF; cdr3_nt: TGCGCCAGCAGCGCCGGGGACCCTAACTATGGCTACACCTTC
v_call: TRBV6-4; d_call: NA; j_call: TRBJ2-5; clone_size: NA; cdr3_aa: CASRPQCMETQYF; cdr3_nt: TGTGCCAGCAGGCCACAGTGCATGGAGACCCAGTACTTC
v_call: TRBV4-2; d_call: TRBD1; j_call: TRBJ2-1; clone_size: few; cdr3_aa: CASSYHAGQGANEQFF; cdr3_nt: TGTGCCAGCAGCTACCACGCGGGACAGGGGGCAAATGAGCAGTTCTTC
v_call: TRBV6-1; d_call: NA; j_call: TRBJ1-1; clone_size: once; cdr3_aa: CASSEWGAQTEAFF; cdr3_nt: TGTGCCAGCAGTGAATGGGGGGCGCAAACTGAAGCTTTCTTT
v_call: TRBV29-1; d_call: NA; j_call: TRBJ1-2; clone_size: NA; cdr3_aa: CSVEGRADYGYTF; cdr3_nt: TGCAGCGTTGAGGGCAGGGCGGACTATGGCTACACCTTC
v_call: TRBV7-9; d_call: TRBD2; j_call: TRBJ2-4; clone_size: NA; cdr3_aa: CASSFSGGADRLHKNIQYF; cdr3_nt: TGTGCCAGCAGCTTTAGCGGGGGGGCCGATCGTCTGCACAAAAACATTCAGTACTTC
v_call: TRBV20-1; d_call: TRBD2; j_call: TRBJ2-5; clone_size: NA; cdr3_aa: CSARDPAGEQETQYF; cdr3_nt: TGCAGTGCTAGAGATCCAGCGGGGGAACAAGAGACCCAGTACTTC
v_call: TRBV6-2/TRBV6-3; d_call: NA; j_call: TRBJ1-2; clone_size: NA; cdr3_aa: CASSRRRQDGYTF; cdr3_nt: TGTGCCAGCTCCAGACGGAGACAGGATGGCTACACCTTC
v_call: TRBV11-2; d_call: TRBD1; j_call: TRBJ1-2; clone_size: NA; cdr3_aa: CASSYTWTGTHYGYTF; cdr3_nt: TGTGCCAGCAGCTATACTTGGACAGGGACTCACTATGGCTACACCTTC
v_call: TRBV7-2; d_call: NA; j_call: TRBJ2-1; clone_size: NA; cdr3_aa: CASSLGGKVSPEQFF; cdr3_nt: TGTGCCAGCAGCTTAGGCGGAAAGGTCAGTCCTGAGCAGTTCTTC
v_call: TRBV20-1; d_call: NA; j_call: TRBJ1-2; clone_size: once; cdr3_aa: CSARQRTGTYGYTF; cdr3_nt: TGCAGTGCTAGACAGAGGACGGGAACCTATGGCTACACCTTC
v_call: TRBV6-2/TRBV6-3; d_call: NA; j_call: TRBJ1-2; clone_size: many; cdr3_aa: CASRDSTNYGYTF; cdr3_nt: TGTGCCAGCAGGGACAGTACTAACTATGGCTACACCTTC
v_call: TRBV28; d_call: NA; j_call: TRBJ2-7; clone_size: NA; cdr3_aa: CASNSPGYPYEQYF; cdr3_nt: TGTGCCAGCAACTCCCCGGGGTATCCCTACGAGCAGTACTTC